Each of the 31 T cell receptor beta chains below was sequenced from the same sample in a study of cytomegalovirus exposure and HLA in healthy donors. With 60 Vbeta and 13 Jbeta primers, the PCR was carried out. TCRdb's copy holds only in-frame clones and misses some; the assay was immunoSEQ multiplex PCR. The table includes roughly 140,000 clones, more than 70% detected once. Sequences were obtained from PBMCs. The source is a woman between 40 and 50 years old in good health and CMV-seronegative.

This rearrangement joins TRBV19 to TRBJ2-5, with a possible D match to TRBD1 (6 bases). This CDR3 spans 13 amino acids. Germline-derived CDR1 and CDR2 are LNHDA and SQIVND (reference sequence). Trimming stripped 6 bases from V and 2 bases from J, with 10 bases between. CDR3 coding DNA: TGTGCCAGTAGAGCGACAGGACAAGAGACCCAGTACTTC. Residues: CASRATGQETQYF.

This chain uses TRBV6-6 with TRBJ1-3, with 10 nucleotides matching TRBD1. V trimming: 8 bases; J trimming: 4 bases; junction bases outside the gene matches: 2. Per germline, CDR1 MNHNY and CDR2 SVGAGI (reference sequence). The CDR3 runs 13 residues. CDR3 region: CASRTGGGNTIYF. CDR3 nucleotide sequence: TGTGCCAGCCGGACAGGGGGAGGAAACACCATATATTTT.

This chain connects TRBV18 to TRBJ1-5; the D gene is possibly TRBD1 (5 bases). V was shortened by 6 bases and J by 9 bases, with 15 bases between the two germline ends. Germline V gene data show CDR1 as KGHSH and CDR2 as LQKENI. The CDR3 contains 13 residues. DNA for the CDR3: TGTGCCAGCTCGCCAACGGAGGGGAGGCCCCAGCATTTT. This codes for CASSPTEGRPQHF. The variable domain in full, with the rest retrieved from reference TRBV18 and TRBJ1-5, is NAGVMQNPRHLVRRRGQEARLRCSPMKGHSHVYWYRQLPEEGLKFMVYLQKENIIDESGMPKERFSAEFPKEGPSILRIQQVVRGDSAAYFCASSPTEGRPQHFGDGTRLSIL.

Comment on this clone: This sample includes further DNA sequences coding for the same CDR3. For the CDR3, the DNA is TGTGCCAGCAGCCCTACTAGCGGGACGAACAATGAGCAGTTCTTC. Translated: CASSPTSGTNNEQFF. This chain connects TRBV7-9 to TRBJ2-1; TRBD2 agrees at 10 bases. Germline CDR1 and CDR2: SEHNR and FQNEAQ (reference sequence). This CDR3 spans 15 amino acids. V lost 5 bases and J lost 5; bases outside the gene matches: 6.

The chain joins TRBV6-6 to TRBJ2-3; D unclear. V lost 5 bases to trimming and J lost 2 bases, with 14 bases between them. There are 15 residues in the CDR3. CDR1 MNHNY and CDR2 SVGAGI come from the germline V gene (reference sequence). This chain's CDR3 is CASSPLQFFTDTQYF. CDR3 bases: TGTGCCAGCAGTCCCCTGCAGTTTTTCACAGATACGCAGTATTTT.

The V and J genes are TRBV2 and TRBJ2-7; TRBD1 aligns across 9 bases. Unmatched junction bases numbered 12, after V lost 5 bases and J lost 4 bases. The CDR3 loop spans 16 amino acids. The germline gives CDR1 SNHLY, CDR2 FYNNEI. The CDR3 is CASSHPGQGSLYEQYF. In nucleotides, the CDR3 is TGTGCCAGCAGTCATCCGGGACAGGGAAGTTTATACGAGCAGTACTTC.

V gene TRBV28 combines with J gene TRBJ2-5, with a tentative D call TRBD2 (8 bases). CDR3 size: 17 residues. Germline V gives CDR1 MDHEN, CDR2 SYDVKM. Trimming cost V 4 bases and J 3 bases, with 21 bases left between them. The CDR3 DNA sequence: TGTGCCAGCAGTTCTCTATTTAGCGGGACAGATGAAGAGACCCAGTACTTC. This gives the protein CASSSLFSGTDEETQYF.

The rearrangement uses TRBV4-2 and TRBJ2-5; 9 positions agree with TRBD1. The V segment lost 7 bases and the J segment 3 bases; nucleotides outside the gene matches: 6. The germline gives CDR1 LGHNA, CDR2 YNFKEQ. The length of the CDR3 is 14 residues. This CDR3 is CASMKTGGKETQYF. The CDR3 DNA is TGTGCCAGCATGAAGACAGGGGGTAAAGAGACCCAGTACTTC.

This rearrangement joins TRBV27 to TRBJ1-2; 11 bases fit TRBD1. Per the germline V gene, CDR1 is MNHEY and CDR2 is SMNVEV (reference sequence). V shed 3 bases, J shed 4 bases, and the junction held 13 bases outside the gene matches. The CDR3 runs 18 residues. CDR3 sequence reads: CASSFSTPGQGVAYGYTF. CDR3 coding DNA: TGTGCCAGCAGTTTTTCCACTCCGGGACAGGGGGTAGCCTATGGCTACACCTTC.

This chain links TRBV6-1 with TRBJ1-3; tentative D call: TRBD1 (5 bases). The CDR3 runs to 15 residues. The germline CDR1 and CDR2 sequences are MNHNS and SASEGT. Trimming took 1 base from V and 4 from J, leaving 11 bases between them. The CDR3, as DNA: TGTGCCAGCAGTGAAGGGGGACTTAGCGGAAACACCATATATTTT. Translating gives CASSEGGLSGNTIYF.

The J gene is TRBJ2-1, the V gene TRBV11-2; a possible D gene is TRBD2 (5 bases). The V gene's germline CDR1 is SGHAT and CDR2 FQNNGV. This CDR3 region has 15 residues. The V end was cut by 5 bases, the J end by 0 bases, with 11 bases between. DNA of the CDR3: TGTGCCAGCAGCAGGATAGGGAGCTCCTACAATGAGCAGTTCTTC. This codes for CASSRIGSSYNEQFF. The full variable domain, with the rest looked up from reference TRBV11-2 and TRBJ2-1, is EAGVAQSPRYKIIEKRQSVAFWCNPISGHATLYWYQQILGQGPKLLIQFQNNGVVDDSQLPKDRFSAERLKGVDSTLKIQPAKLEDSAVYLCASSRIGSSYNEQFFGPGTRLTVL.

The V gene is TRBV30, the J gene TRBJ2-1; 8 nucleotides line up with TRBD2. Trimming took 6 bases from V and 4 from J; bases not matched to a gene: 5. The CDR3 length is 13 residues. CDR1 and CDR2 from the germline V gene are GTSNPN and SVGIG (reference sequence). This CDR3 reads CACIGLAYNEQFF. CDR3 coding DNA: TGTGCCTGTATCGGACTAGCTTACAATGAGCAGTTCTTC.

The gene calls are TRBV28 and TRBJ2-3; 13 positions match TRBD2. Germline V gene lookup returns CDR1 MDHEN and CDR2 SYDVKM. J gave up 6 bases and V 4 bases, and 13 bases lay outside the gene matches. CDR3 length equals 18 residues. The CDR3 sequence: CASSSITTSGGIQDTQYF. Written as DNA, the CDR3 is TGTGCCAGCAGTTCCATCACGACTAGCGGGGGGATTCAGGATACGCAGTATTTT.

The genes are TRBV29-1 and TRBJ2-3, with D possibly matching TRBD2 (5 bases). The CDR3 length is 14 residues. The germline V gene encodes CDR1 SQVTM and CDR2 ANQGSEA. With 4 bases removed from V and 6 bases from J, the gap between germline ends came to 17 bases. For the CDR3, the DNA is TGCAGCGTTGTAACAGACTACCAGCGGGATACGCAGTATTTT. Amino acid sequence: CSVVTDYQRDTQYF.

The chain links TRBV28 to TRBJ2-5; TRBD1 agrees at 9 bases. The assigned J gene may be wrong: the sequence end matches TRBJ2-7 better. The CDR3 has 15 residues. CDR1 and CDR2 (germline): MDHEN, SYDVKM. CDR3 coding DNA: TGTGCCAGCAGTCTGGGGACAGGGATTACGGACGAGCAGTACTTC. This codes for CASSLGTGITDEQYF.

Of note for this clone: At one of its ends the junction is not consistent with the germline gene, which may arise from a read error. The J gene is TRBJ2-1, the V gene TRBV18, with D hard to call. The CDR3 is made up of 11 amino acids. The germline V gene encodes CDR1 KGHSH and CDR2 LQKENI. The CDR3 DNA is TGTGCCAGCTCACCGGCCAATCAGCAGTTCTTC. Translation: CASSPANQQFF. The complete variable domain, with remaining parts taken from reference TRBV18 and TRBJ2-1, reads NAGVMQNPRHLVRRRGQEARLRCSPMKGHSHVYWYRQLPEEGLKFMVYLQKENIIDESGMPKERFSAEFPKEGPSILRIQQVVRGDSAAYFCASSPANQQFFGPGTRLTVL.

The J gene is TRBJ2-1, the V gene TRBV18; D possibly corresponds to TRBD2 (5 bases). The CDR3 spans 14 residues. The germline gives CDR1 KGHSH, CDR2 LQKENI. Deletions cut 3 bases from V and 4 bases from J, with 10 bases between. CDR3 sequence: CASSPGGPYNEQFF. The CDR3, as DNA: TGTGCCAGCTCACCGGGCGGGCCTTACAATGAGCAGTTCTTC.

This clone came up a few times. The chain carries TRBV27 and TRBJ2-5; 7 nucleotides align to TRBD2. V trimming: 6 bases; J trimming: 2 bases; junction bases outside the gene matches: 6. The CDR3 extends over 14 amino acids. Germline V gene sequence: CDR1 MNHEY, CDR2 SMNVEV (reference sequence). The CDR3 spells CASSRSGLQETQYF. CDR3 coding DNA: TGTGCCAGCAGCCGTAGCGGGTTACAAGAGACCCAGTACTTC.

This clone was seen only a few times. The chain carries TRBV11-2 and TRBJ1-2, with 7 bases aligning to TRBD1. V was clipped by 2 bases and J by 8 bases; unmatched bases: 17. This CDR3 has 17 residues. Germline V gives CDR1 SGHAT, CDR2 FQNNGV. CDR3 sequence: CASSLSKWDSPYSGYTF. The CDR3 DNA reads as TGTGCCAGCAGCTTATCTAAGTGGGACAGCCCATATAGCGGCTACACCTTC.

The chain recombines TRBV5-1 with TRBJ1-3; a weak D match, TRBD1 (5 bases). The length of the CDR3 is 16 residues. V was cut by 4 bases and J by 0 bases, with 14 bases left in between. Germline values: CDR1 SGHRS, CDR2 YFSETQ. DNA of the CDR3: TGCGCCAGCAGCGGGGGAGGATTGGACTCTGGAAACACCATATATTTT. It yields the protein CASSGGGLDSGNTIYF.

The chain uses TRBV5-4 and TRBJ1-2; 9 bases fit TRBD1. V trimming: 3 bases; J trimming: 8 bases; junction bases outside the gene matches: 8. Germline V CDR1 and CDR2: SGHNT, YYREEE (reference sequence). The CDR3 extends over 14 amino acids. The CDR3 nucleotides read TGTGCCAGCAGCTCTTCTGGGACAGGGAGCGGCTACACCTTC. Translated: CASSSSGTGSGYTF.

This clone was seen just once. This chain links TRBV6-5 with TRBJ1-1, with 7 nucleotides matching TRBD1. This CDR3 has 15 amino acids. Germline CDR1 and CDR2: MNHEY and SVGAGI. Trimming removed 6 bases from V and 2 bases from J; junction bases left unmatched: 9. The CDR3 nucleotides read TGTGCCAGCAGAAACTGGGACAGATCAAACACTGAAGCTTTCTTT. This encodes CASRNWDRSNTEAFF.

The CDR3 spells CASSPPGLAGKAGELFF. As DNA, the CDR3 is TGTGCCAGCAGCCCTCCCGGGCTAGCGGGAAAAGCCGGGGAGCTGTTTTTT. V gene TRBV7-9 combines with J gene TRBJ2-2; 9 bases fit TRBD2. Germline CDR1 is SEHNR and CDR2 is FQNEAQ (reference sequence). The J segment lost 6 bases and the V segment lost 5 bases, leaving 13 bases of the junction unmatched. This CDR3 region has 17 residues. Looking up the rest from reference TRBV7-9 and TRBJ2-2 gives the full variable domain: DTGVSQNPRHKITKRGQNVTFRCDPISEHNRLYWYRQTLGQGPEFLTYFQNEAQLEKSRLLSDRFSAERPKGSFSTLEIQRTEQGDSAMYLCASSPPGLAGKAGELFFGEGSRLTVL.

The gene calls are TRBV6-1 and TRBJ1-3; D is ambiguous. Per the germline V gene, CDR1 is MNHNS and CDR2 is SASEGT. This CDR3 is 14 amino acids long. V was pared by 2 bases and J by 3 bases, with 8 bases between. The CDR3 sequence is CASSETSSGNTIYF. DNA for the CDR3: TGTGCCAGCAGTGAAACCTCGAGTGGAAACACCATATATTTT.

A single count supports this clone. The chain combines TRBV5-1 with TRBJ1-2; 11 positions match TRBD1. Per the germline V gene, CDR1 is SGHRS and CDR2 is YFSETQ. The ends lost 4 bases at V and 8 bases at J; junction bases unmatched: 10. This CDR3 region has 15 residues. The chain's CDR3 is CASSRGGQGAEGYTF. CDR3 coding DNA: TGCGCCAGCAGCCGGGGCGGACAGGGGGCGGAGGGCTACACCTTC.

CDR3 in DNA: TGTGCCATCAGTGAACTAGCGGGAGAGTACGAGCAGTACTTC. Its translation: CAISELAGEYEQYF. This chain uses TRBV10-3 with TRBJ2-7, with TRBD2 matching over 11 bases. The CDR3 length is 14 residues. With V trimmed by 3 bases and J by 4 bases, 2 bases remained unmatched. The germline V gene encodes CDR1 ENHRY and CDR2 SYGVKD.

V gene TRBV30 combines with J gene TRBJ1-1; maybe TRBD1 (6 bases). Trimming removed 3 bases at V and 2 bases at J, with 16 bases between. Germline V CDR1 and CDR2: GTSNPN, SVGIG (reference sequence). The CDR3 runs to 15 residues. This CDR3 reads CAWSPAEGVNTEAFF. The CDR3 DNA sequence: TGTGCCTGGAGCCCGGCCGAGGGGGTAAACACTGAAGCTTTCTTT. Drawing the rest from reference TRBV30 and TRBJ1-1, the complete variable domain is SQTIHQWPATLVQPVGSPLSLECTVEGTSNPNLYWYRQAAGRGLQLLFYSVGIGQISSEVPQNLSASRPQDRQFILSSKKLLLSDSGFYLCAWSPAEGVNTEAFFGQGTRLTVV.

V gene TRBV29-1 combines with J gene TRBJ1-5, with a possible D match to TRBD1 (6 bases). V lost 6 bases, J lost 4 bases, and 13 bases lay in between. Germline lookup yields CDR1 SQVTM and CDR2 ANQGSEA. This CDR3 has 13 residues. CDR3 in amino acids: CSVGQYQNQPQHF. CDR3 bases: TGCAGCGTCGGACAGTACCAAAATCAGCCCCAGCATTTT.

This chain uses TRBV19 with TRBJ2-1, with 12 bases identical to TRBD2. V lost 6 bases to trimming and J lost 6 bases; unmatched junction nucleotides: 9. The CDR3 contains 16 residues. In germline, CDR1 is LNHDA, CDR2 SQIVND (reference sequence). The CDR3 DNA follows: TGTGCCAGTAGAGGCCTAGCGGGGGGGCCAGGCAATGAGCAGTTCTTC. Translated: CASRGLAGGPGNEQFF.

This clone was seen a handful of times. This chain links TRBV7-9 with TRBJ2-7; TRBD2 aligns across 8 bases. The germline V gene encodes CDR1 SEHNR and CDR2 FQNEAQ (reference sequence). The V segment lost 4 bases and the J segment 5 bases; nucleotides outside the gene matches: 13. There are 16 residues in the CDR3. In nucleotides, the CDR3 is TGTGCCAGCAGCTCGGGACTAGGCGACCCTGGGGACGAGCAGTACTTC. It encodes CASSSGLGDPGDEQYF. The full variable domain, rest sourced from reference TRBV7-9 and TRBJ2-7, is DTGVSQNPRHKITKRGQNVTFRCDPISEHNRLYWYRQTLGQGPEFLTYFQNEAQLEKSRLLSDRFSAERPKGSFSTLEIQRTEQGDSAMYLCASSSGLGDPGDEQYFGPGTRLTVT.

The chain combines TRBV10-3 with TRBJ1-5; D unresolved. Deletions cut 3 bases from V and 0 bases from J, with 6 bases between. The CDR3 is made up of 14 amino acids. CDR1 is ENHRY, CDR2 SYGVKD, per germline. CDR3 protein: CAISDPSSNQPQHF. CDR3 nucleotide sequence: TGTGCCATCAGTGACCCGTCTAGCAATCAGCCCCAGCATTTT.